A selection of T cell receptor beta chains follows, all from one sample in a study of human T cells and chemical hapten exposure. MiXCR, applied by TCRdb to the RACE reads, yields one record per CDR3 protein. The sample carries around 130,000 distinct CDR3 sequences, approximately 12% recorded once. Sequences were derived from whole blood, sampled in connection with sensitization to the hapten diphenylcyclopropenone (DPC). All receptors derive from a woman between 50 and 59 years old with alopecia areata. Some clones in this sample may be carry-over from other donors' samples. Each CDR3 is given with its conserved first and last residue. D genes are given only for firm matches. Clone size, where shown, is once, few, many, or a class for clones that have expanded.

abundance: many
d_gene: .
v_gene: TRBV29-1
j_gene: TRBJ2-1
CDR3aa: CSEVRASYNEQFF
CDR3nt: TGCAGCGAGGTCCGGGCCTCCTACAATGAGCAGTTCTTC

abundance: .
d_gene: TRBD1
v_gene: TRBV19
j_gene: TRBJ1-6
CDR3aa: CASSIGTGGYSYNSPLHF
CDR3nt: TGTGCCAGTAGTATCGGAACAGGGGGGTACTCCTATAATTCACCCCTCCACTTT

abundance: few
d_gene: .
v_gene: TRBV6-5
j_gene: TRBJ2-5
CDR3aa: CASSKLAGETQYF
CDR3nt: TGTGCCAGCAGTAAACTGGCGGGAGAGACCCAGTACTTC

abundance: many
d_gene: .
v_gene: TRBV29-1
j_gene: TRBJ2-1
CDR3aa: CSVEVSANEQFF
CDR3nt: TGCAGCGTTGAAGTTTCGGCGAATGAGCAGTTCTTC

abundance: many
d_gene: .
v_gene: TRBV6-5
j_gene: TRBJ2-7
CDR3aa: CASSYLAQGEQYF
CDR3nt: TGTGCCAGCAGTTACCTGGCGCAGGGTGAGCAGTACTTC

abundance: .
d_gene: TRBD2
v_gene: TRBV27
j_gene: TRBJ2-1
CDR3aa: CASSSAALAGPHNEQFF
CDR3nt: TGTGCCAGCAGTTCTGCAGCTCTAGCGGGGCCTCACAATGAGCAGTTCTTC

abundance: .
d_gene: TRBD2
v_gene: TRBV20-1
j_gene: TRBJ2-1
CDR3aa: CSASYPGRRGDEQFF
CDR3nt: TGCAGTGCTAGCTACCCCGGGAGGAGGGGCGATGAGCAGTTCTTC

abundance: many
d_gene: TRBD2
v_gene: TRBV20-1
j_gene: TRBJ2-2
CDR3aa: CSASRLAGGRTGELFF
CDR3nt: TGCAGTGCTTCCCGACTAGCGGGAGGTCGGACCGGGGAGCTGTTTTTT

abundance: .
d_gene: .
v_gene: TRBV10-3
j_gene: TRBJ2-1
CDR3aa: CAISESVDSYEQFF
CDR3nt: TGTGCCATCAGTGAGTCAGTAGATTCGTATGAGCAGTTCTTC

abundance: .
d_gene: .
v_gene: TRBV5-1
j_gene: TRBJ2-1
CDR3aa: CASSFALAWYNEQFF
CDR3nt: TGCGCCAGCAGCTTCGCGCTAGCGTGGTACAATGAGCAGTTCTTC

abundance: .
d_gene: TRBD2
v_gene: TRBV7-9
j_gene: TRBJ2-5
CDR3aa: CASSVGTSGNQETQYF
CDR3nt: TGTGCCAGCAGCGTCGGGACTAGCGGGAACCAAGAGACCCAGTACTTC

abundance: medium-sized
d_gene: .
v_gene: TRBV29-1
j_gene: TRBJ1-3
CDR3aa: CSVRQGNTIYF
CDR3nt: TGCAGCGTTCGCCAGGGAAACACCATATATTTT

abundance: few
d_gene: .
v_gene: TRBV6-5
j_gene: TRBJ2-3
CDR3aa: CASSSLAASTDTQYF
CDR3nt: TGTGCCAGCAGCTCTTTAGCGGCTAGCACAGATACGCAGTATTTT

abundance: many
d_gene: .
v_gene: TRBV4-3
j_gene: TRBJ2-1
CDR3aa: CASSQEGIEQFF
CDR3nt: TGCGCCAGCAGCCAAGAGGGGATTGAGCAGTTCTTC

abundance: many
d_gene: TRBD2
v_gene: TRBV14
j_gene: TRBJ2-1
CDR3aa: CASSRGLASNEQFF
CDR3nt: TGTGCCAGCAGCCGCGGACTAGCGTCGAATGAGCAGTTCTTC

abundance: .
d_gene: .
v_gene: TRBV5-6
j_gene: TRBJ2-1
CDR3aa: CASSLWANEQFF
CDR3nt: TGTGCCAGCAGCCTATGGGCTAATGAGCAGTTCTTC

abundance: few
d_gene: .
v_gene: TRBV5-1
j_gene: TRBJ2-7
CDR3aa: CASSLSRVDEQYF
CDR3nt: TGCGCCAGCAGCTTAAGCCGGGTGGACGAGCAGTACTTC

abundance: .
d_gene: TRBD2
v_gene: TRBV10-3
j_gene: TRBJ2-3
CDR3aa: CAISEASGPIRYTDTQYF
CDR3nt: TGTGCCATCAGTGAGGCTAGCGGGCCAATTCGTTACACAGATACGCAGTATTTT

abundance: few
d_gene: TRBD1
v_gene: TRBV6-2/TRBV6-3
j_gene: TRBJ1-5
CDR3aa: CASSTPGQGSQPQHF
CDR3nt: TGTGCCAGCAGTACTCCGGGACAGGGGTCTCAGCCCCAGCATTTT

abundance: few
d_gene: TRBD1
v_gene: TRBV28
j_gene: TRBJ2-2
CDR3aa: CASSSWTGIAGELFF
CDR3nt: TGTGCCAGCAGTTCCTGGACAGGGATAGCCGGGGAGCTGTTTTTT

abundance: few
d_gene: .
v_gene: TRBV30
j_gene: TRBJ1-6
CDR3aa: CAWSVQESSPLHF
CDR3nt: TGTGCCTGGAGTGTACAGGAGTCTTCACCCCTCCACTTT

abundance: .
d_gene: .
v_gene: TRBV30
j_gene: TRBJ1-1
CDR3aa: CAWSRTTGNTEAFF
CDR3nt: TGTGCCTGGAGTAGGACGACAGGGAACACTGAAGCTTTCTTT

abundance: few
d_gene: TRBD2
v_gene: TRBV5-5
j_gene: TRBJ2-1
CDR3aa: CASSLEVAGWYNEQFF
CDR3nt: TGTGCCAGCAGCTTGGAAGTAGCGGGATGGTATAATGAGCAGTTCTTC

abundance: .
d_gene: .
v_gene: TRBV7-2
j_gene: TRBJ1-5
CDR3aa: CASSLFSGAQHF
CDR3nt: TGTGCCAGCAGCTTATTCTCAGGGGCCCAGCATTTT

abundance: few
d_gene: TRBD2
v_gene: TRBV29-1
j_gene: TRBJ2-5
CDR3aa: CSVDRLAGAAETQYF
CDR3nt: TGCAGCGTCGACCGACTAGCGGGAGCCGCAGAGACCCAGTACTTC

abundance: .
d_gene: TRBD1
v_gene: TRBV20-1
j_gene: TRBJ2-7
CDR3aa: CSATRDSHYEQYF
CDR3nt: TGCAGTGCTACCCGGGACAGCCACTACGAGCAGTACTTC

abundance: few
d_gene: TRBD1
v_gene: TRBV25-1
j_gene: TRBJ2-2
CDR3aa: CATSGTGRTGELFF
CDR3nt: TGTGCCACCTCTGGGACAGGGAGGACCGGGGAGCTGTTTTTT

abundance: few
d_gene: TRBD2
v_gene: TRBV4-1
j_gene: TRBJ2-3
CDR3aa: CASTSGSPDTQYF
CDR3nt: TGCGCCAGCACTAGCGGGAGCCCAGATACGCAGTATTTT

abundance: many
d_gene: .
v_gene: TRBV7-2
j_gene: TRBJ2-5
CDR3aa: CASSFAETQYF
CDR3nt: TGTGCCAGCAGCTTTGCCGAGACCCAGTACTTC

abundance: .
d_gene: TRBD1
v_gene: TRBV20-1
j_gene: TRBJ1-2
CDR3aa: CSARVPPGQGGYGYIF
CDR3nt: TGCAGTGCTAGAGTCCCTCCGGGACAGGGAGGCTATGGCTACATCTTC

abundance: few
d_gene: TRBD1
v_gene: TRBV28
j_gene: TRBJ2-7
CDR3aa: CASTTDRGLRYEQYF
CDR3nt: TGTGCCAGCACGACGGACAGGGGCCTTCGGTACGAGCAGTACTTC

abundance: .
d_gene: TRBD1
v_gene: TRBV24-1
j_gene: TRBJ2-1
CDR3aa: CATSETGGPYNEQFF
CDR3nt: TGTGCCACCAGTGAAACAGGGGGCCCCTACAATGAGCAGTTCTTC

abundance: few
d_gene: .
v_gene: TRBV2
j_gene: TRBJ1-5
CDR3aa: CASSEMRGPQPQHF
CDR3nt: TGTGCCAGCAGTGAGATGCGGGGGCCGCAGCCCCAGCATTTT

abundance: many
d_gene: .
v_gene: TRBV6-5
j_gene: TRBJ2-1
CDR3aa: CASSLRAGAWNEQFF
CDR3nt: TGTGCCAGCAGTTTGAGAGCGGGTGCCTGGAATGAGCAGTTCTTC

abundance: many
d_gene: .
v_gene: TRBV14
j_gene: TRBJ1-1
CDR3aa: CASSQDPAGQAEAFF
CDR3nt: TGTGCCAGCAGCCAAGATCCCGCAGGTCAGGCTGAAGCTTTCTTT

abundance: many
d_gene: .
v_gene: TRBV5-1
j_gene: TRBJ2-7
CDR3aa: CASSPRGIGNEQYF
CDR3nt: TGCGCCAGCAGCCCGCGAGGGATTGGAAACGAGCAGTACTTC

abundance: .
d_gene: TRBD2
v_gene: TRBV6-2/TRBV6-3
j_gene: TRBJ2-1
CDR3aa: CASGTSGRSYNEQFF
CDR3nt: TGTGCCAGCGGAACTAGCGGGAGGTCCTACAATGAGCAGTTCTTC

abundance: .
d_gene: TRBD2
v_gene: TRBV7-8
j_gene: TRBJ2-5
CDR3aa: CASRLAGGGETQYF
CDR3nt: TGTGCCAGCAGACTAGCGGGAGGGGGAGAGACCCAGTACTTC

abundance: few
d_gene: .
v_gene: TRBV5-1
j_gene: TRBJ1-2
CDR3aa: CASSLEGRAGYTF
CDR3nt: TGCGCCAGCAGCTTGGAGGGCAGGGCGGGCTACACCTTC

abundance: .
d_gene: TRBD2
v_gene: TRBV19
j_gene: TRBJ2-1
CDR3aa: CASSTGLAGYNEQFF
CDR3nt: TGTGCCAGTAGTACCGGACTAGCGGGTTACAATGAGCAGTTCTTC

abundance: many
d_gene: .
v_gene: TRBV12-3/TRBV12-4
j_gene: TRBJ1-2
CDR3aa: CASSSTVYGYTF
CDR3nt: TGTGCCAGCAGCTCCACAGTCTATGGCTACACCTTC

abundance: .
d_gene: TRBD1
v_gene: TRBV6-5
j_gene: TRBJ1-4
CDR3aa: CASRQGGNEKLFF
CDR3nt: TGTGCCAGCAGACAGGGGGGAAATGAAAAACTGTTTTTT

abundance: many
d_gene: .
v_gene: TRBV2
j_gene: TRBJ2-7
CDR3aa: CASMGQLTYEQYF
CDR3nt: TGTGCCAGCATGGGGCAGCTTACCTACGAGCAGTACTTC

abundance: .
d_gene: .
v_gene: TRBV5-1
j_gene: TRBJ1-2
CDR3aa: CASSERSLGVYGYTF
CDR3nt: TGCGCCAGCAGCGAACGGTCCTTAGGGGTCTATGGCTACACCTTC

abundance: many
d_gene: TRBD1
v_gene: TRBV20-1
j_gene: TRBJ1-1
CDR3aa: CSARARDRGVFTEAFF
CDR3nt: TGCAGTGCTAGGGCCCGGGACAGGGGGGTTTTCACTGAAGCTTTCTTT

abundance: many
d_gene: .
v_gene: TRBV7-9
j_gene: TRBJ2-7
CDR3aa: CASSSGSEPYEQYF
CDR3nt: TGTGCCAGCAGCTCCGGATCGGAGCCCTACGAGCAGTACTTC

abundance: many
d_gene: .
v_gene: TRBV7-3
j_gene: TRBJ2-1
CDR3aa: CASSPTFASRSNEQFF
CDR3nt: TGTGCCAGCAGCCCTACATTCGCGAGTCGGTCCAATGAGCAGTTCTTC

abundance: .
d_gene: .
v_gene: TRBV6-1
j_gene: TRBJ2-4
CDR3aa: CASSEGSKIKRTKNIQYF
CDR3nt: TGTGCCAGCAGTGAAGGGTCAAAGATCAAGAGAACCAAAAACATTCAGTACTTC

abundance: many
d_gene: .
v_gene: TRBV12-3/TRBV12-4
j_gene: TRBJ1-5
CDR3aa: CASSLGHLQHF
CDR3nt: TGTGCCAGCAGTCTGGGCCATCTCCAGCATTTT

abundance: many
d_gene: .
v_gene: TRBV6-2/TRBV6-3
j_gene: TRBJ1-5
CDR3aa: CASSYGRGHQPQHF
CDR3nt: TGTGCCAGCAGTTACGGCCGGGGACATCAGCCCCAGCATTTT

abundance: .
d_gene: .
v_gene: TRBV28
j_gene: TRBJ1-4
CDR3aa: CASSQGNEKLFF
CDR3nt: TGTGCCAGCAGCCAAGGGAATGAAAAACTGTTTTTT

abundance: many
d_gene: .
v_gene: TRBV7-2
j_gene: TRBJ1-2
CDR3aa: CASTPIGYGYTF
CDR3nt: TGTGCCAGCACCCCAATTGGTTATGGCTACACCTTC

abundance: .
d_gene: .
v_gene: TRBV7-6
j_gene: TRBJ2-7
CDR3aa: CASSLDGFTYEQYF
CDR3nt: TGTGCCAGCAGCTTAGACGGATTCACCTACGAGCAGTACTTC

abundance: .
d_gene: .
v_gene: TRBV21-1
j_gene: TRBJ1-2
CDR3aa: CARKHGYTF
CDR3nt: TGTGCCAGAAAACATGGCTACACCTTC

abundance: .
d_gene: .
v_gene: TRBV29-1
j_gene: TRBJ2-7
CDR3aa: CSVEDVGGPYEQYF
CDR3nt: TGCAGCGTTGAAGATGTGGGGGGGCCCTACGAGCAGTACTTC

abundance: .
d_gene: .
v_gene: TRBV7-3
j_gene: TRBJ1-1
CDR3aa: CASSPGKGRAFF
CDR3nt: TGTGCCAGCAGCCCAGGGAAGGGGAGAGCTTTCTTT

abundance: many
d_gene: .
v_gene: TRBV9
j_gene: TRBJ2-6
CDR3aa: CASSVGGVGANVLTF
CDR3nt: TGTGCCAGCAGCGTAGGAGGGGTCGGGGCCAACGTCCTGACTTTC

abundance: few
d_gene: .
v_gene: TRBV3-1
j_gene: TRBJ2-7
CDR3aa: CASSQASEQYF
CDR3nt: TGTGCCAGCAGCCAAGCAAGCGAGCAGTACTTC

abundance: .
d_gene: TRBD2
v_gene: TRBV2
j_gene: TRBJ2-3
CDR3aa: CASNLLAGSADTQYF
CDR3nt: TGTGCCAGCAACTTACTAGCGGGATCGGCAGATACGCAGTATTTT